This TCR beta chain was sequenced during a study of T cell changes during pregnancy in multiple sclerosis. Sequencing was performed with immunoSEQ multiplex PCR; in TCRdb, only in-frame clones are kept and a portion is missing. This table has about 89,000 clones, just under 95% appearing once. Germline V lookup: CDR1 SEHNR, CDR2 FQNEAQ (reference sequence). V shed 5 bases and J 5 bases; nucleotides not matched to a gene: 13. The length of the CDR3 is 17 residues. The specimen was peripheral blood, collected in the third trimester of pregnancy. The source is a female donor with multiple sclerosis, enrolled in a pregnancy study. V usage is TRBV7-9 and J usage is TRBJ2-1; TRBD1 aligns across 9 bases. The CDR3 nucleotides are TGTGCCAGCAGCATCATTGGGGACAGGGTCAGCCACAATGAGCAGTTCTTC. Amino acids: CASSIIGDRVSHNEQFF.